The next 5 T cell receptor beta chains were all read from a single sample in a study of chemoradiotherapy in HPV16-positive cancers. TCRdb's table, derived via immunoSEQ multiplex PCR, lists solely in-frame clones and lacks some. The data contain about 1,400 clones, about 85% of them singletons. Sample: tumor tissue, taken from a patient who underwent chemoradiotherapy. Receptor source: a human donor with HPV-associated anogenital cancer.

This chain uses TRBV29-1 with TRBJ2-3, with D maybe TRBD2 (7 bases). CDR1 SQVTM and CDR2 ANQGSEA come from the germline V gene. This CDR3 region has 13 residues. V lost 0 bases to trimming and J lost 4 bases, with 8 bases between them. The CDR3 spells CSVEDGGPDTQYF. For the CDR3, the DNA is TGCAGCGTTGAAGACGGGGGGCCAGATACGCAGTATTTT.

The chain combines TRBV28 with TRBJ1-5; 10 bases match TRBD1. Germline-derived CDR1 and CDR2 are MDHEN and SYDVKM. The CDR3 is 17 amino acids. The J segment lost 1 base and the V segment lost 6 bases, leaving 9 bases of the junction unmatched. The CDR3 loop is CASRPPTGGLSNQPQHF. The CDR3 DNA reads TGTGCCAGCAGGCCACCGACAGGGGGCTTGAGCAATCAGCCCCAGCATTTT.

The chain links TRBV30 to TRBJ2-3, with D unresolved. Trimming left V 4 bases short and J 2 bases short, with 7 bases between. The CDR3 sequence is 12 residues long. In germline, CDR1 is GTSNPN, CDR2 SVGIG (reference sequence). The CDR3 reads CAWTSNTDTQYF. DNA of the CDR3: TGTGCCTGGACCAGTAACACAGATACGCAGTATTTT.

The chain joins TRBV7-3 to TRBJ2-7; D possibly uses TRBD1 or TRBD2 (5 bases each). The V gene's germline CDR1 is SGHTA and CDR2 FQGTGA. V was shortened by 5 bases and J by 6 bases, with 14 bases between the two germline ends. CDR3 length equals 13 residues. DNA for the CDR3: TGTGCCAGCAGCCCCCAGGGAGAACCCGAGCAGTACTTC. As protein: CASSPQGEPEQYF.

This CDR3 reads CASSLGGGFSNQPQHF. CDR3 nucleotides: TGTGCCAGCAGCCTGGGGGGGGGTTTTAGCAATCAGCCCCAGCATTTT. This chain connects TRBV5-6 to TRBJ1-5, with D possibly matching TRBD1 (5 bases). CDR1 and CDR2 (germline): SGHDT, YYEEEE. V was shortened by 4 bases and J by 0 bases, with 14 bases between the two germline ends. The CDR3 has 16 amino acids.